This TCR beta chain was captured in a study of T cell responses to AZD1222 COVID-19 vaccine. The CDR3 has 17 amino acids. Per the germline V gene, CDR1 is SGHRS and CDR2 is YFSETQ. V lost 0 bases, J lost 0 bases, and 4 bases stayed unmatched. Study findings and constraints: Donors were chiefly white British, with a greater number of females, and clonal diversity was perhaps underestimated. The peak T cell response came first, and repertoires were sampled only after it. Increases in Spike-specific TCR breadth and depth were seen after two AZD1222 doses.

As to this clone: Its specificity is unknown.

Data came from immunoSEQ multiplex PCR; TCRdb stores just in-frame clones and leaves some out. The sample consists of approximately 110,000 clones, over 75% of them appearing once. Sample: peripheral blood, taken on day 0 of AZD1222 vaccination. This TCR derives from an adult in good health. V usage is TRBV5-1 and J usage is TRBJ1-1, with 11 positions matching TRBD1. CDR3 in amino acids: CASSLETGQGVNTEAFF. DNA of the CDR3: TGCGCCAGCAGCTTGGAGACGGGACAGGGGGTGAACACTGAAGCTTTCTTT.